The source of this TCR beta chain is a study of blood T cell repertoires in COVID-19. Study at large: Researchers got acute and convalescent COVID-19 samples from the United States, Italy and Spain. PBMCs, B-cell-depleted T cells, or T cells were the source of the cDNA or gDNA that made up the material.

The V and J ends lost 5 bases and 9 bases respectively, with 13 bases between them. The V gene's germline CDR1 is LNHDA and CDR2 SQIVND (reference sequence). The CDR3 extends over 12 amino acids. Study processing details: Cell counts per sample came from amplifying reference gene primers. The data were produced by immunoSEQ multiplex PCR, yet TCRdb's version contains in-frame clones alone and is incomplete. V and J calls plus clone size are reproduced from that table; the DNA served to infer D and trimming. The sample carries 150,000 to 190,000 clones, 70% to 90% recorded once. The chain joins TRBV19 to TRBJ1-1, with D possibly being TRBD1 (5 bases). Material: peripheral blood. The source of this sequence is a woman aged 60-75 years with COVID-19, enrolled during active disease. The DNA of the CDR3 is TGTGCCAGTAGTCGGCGACAGTCCCAAGCTTTCTTT. As protein: CASSRRQSQAFF.